What follows are 10 T cell receptor beta chains derived from one specimen sequenced in a study of T cells after posttransplantation cyclophosphamide. The data were produced by immunoSEQ multiplex PCR, yet TCRdb's version contains in-frame clones alone and is incomplete. The sample yields about 52,000 clones, around 94% seen once. The sequencing input was PBMCs. The receptors derive from a woman aged 25 to 39 in good health and a related stem cell transplant donor.

This clone was detected only once. The chain employs TRBV2 and TRBJ2-7; 9 bases are a match to TRBD2. The length of the CDR3 is 15 residues. Germline V gene lookup returns CDR1 SNHLY and CDR2 FYNNEI. Trimming cost V 7 bases and J 2 bases; bases outside gene matches: 9. CDR3 nucleotide sequence: TGTGCCAGCAAAACAAGGAGCGGGGGGCCCTACGAGCAGTACTTC. Amino acid sequence: CASKTRSGGPYEQYF.

This clone occurred once. The rearrangement joins TRBV4-3 to TRBJ2-6; maybe TRBD1 (6 bases). This CDR3 comprises 15 residues. Deletions cut 3 bases from V and 5 bases from J, with 11 bases between. Looked up from germline, CDR1 is LGHNA and CDR2 is YSLEER. The CDR3 DNA follows: TGCGCCAGCAGCCAGTCACAGGGAAGGGCCAACGTCCTGACTTTC. Protein product: CASSQSQGRANVLTF.

The CDR3 nucleotides read TGTGCCAGCAGCCAGGGGGCTGAAGCTTTCTTT. This translates into CASSQGAEAFF. The gene calls are TRBV7-9 and TRBJ1-1; 7 positions match TRBD1. CDR3 size: 11 residues. The germline CDR1 and CDR2 sequences are SEHNR and FQNEAQ (reference sequence). Trimming cost V 5 bases and J 6 bases; bases outside gene matches: 0. The variable domain in full, completed from reference TRBV7-9 and TRBJ1-1, reads DTGVSQNPRHKITKRGQNVTFRCDPISEHNRLYWYRQTLGQGPEFLTYFQNEAQLEKSRLLSDRFSAERPKGSFSTLEIQRTEQGDSAMYLCASSQGAEAFFGQGTRLTVV.

The chain has TRBV9 and TRBJ2-1; 7 bases agree with TRBD2. Germline assignment: CDR1 SGDLS and CDR2 YYNGEE. V shed 0 bases and J 1 base; nucleotides not matched to a gene: 1. This CDR3 comprises 15 residues. This chain's CDR3 is CASSVGGGSYNEQFF. Written as DNA, the CDR3 is TGTGCCAGCAGCGTAGGGGGGGGATCCTACAATGAGCAGTTCTTC.

The V gene is TRBV6-5, the J gene TRBJ1-4, with 8 bases identical to TRBD1. This CDR3 is built from 15 residues. V gave up 5 bases and J gave up 7 bases; unmatched junction bases: 9. Germline CDR1 and CDR2: MNHEY and SVGAGI. CDR3 DNA sequence: TGTGCCAGCAGTCCACAGGGGGTTGTAGGTGAAAAACTGTTTTTT. The encoded protein is CASSPQGVVGEKLFF.

The chain recombines TRBV5-4 with TRBJ1-2; 10 nucleotides align to TRBD1. Germline CDR1 and CDR2: SGHNT and YYREEE (reference sequence). With 4 bases clipped from V and 2 bases from J, the junction kept 2 bases outside the gene matches. This CDR3 is built from 14 residues. The CDR3 protein is CASSQGQGNYGYTF. In DNA, the CDR3 is TGTGCCAGCAGCCAGGGACAGGGGAACTATGGCTACACCTTC.

The chain employs TRBV29-1 and TRBJ2-6; 10 positions agree with TRBD1. V dropped 4 bases and J dropped 0; count of bases not matched to a gene: 3. The CDR3 has 16 amino acids. CDR1 and CDR2 (germline): SQVTM, ANQGSEA. The CDR3 loop is CSVVGTGASGANVLTF. The CDR3 DNA sequence: TGCAGCGTTGTAGGGACAGGGGCCTCTGGGGCCAACGTCCTGACTTTC.

J is TRBJ2-7 and V is TRBV5-6, with 8 bases lining up with TRBD2. Per germline, CDR1 SGHDT and CDR2 YYEEEE. With V trimmed by 0 bases and J by 6 bases, 8 bases remained unmatched. This CDR3 comprises 15 residues. CDR3 sequence: CASSLAGGAGAEQYF. The CDR3 DNA sequence: TGTGCCAGCAGCTTGGCGGGAGGGGCTGGGGCCGAGCAGTACTTC.

This clone was seen once. The chain combines TRBV6-5 with TRBJ2-7, with 7 bases lining up with TRBD2. This CDR3 has 15 residues. V lost 7 bases to trimming and J lost 6 bases; unmatched junction nucleotides: 15. CDR1 and CDR2 (germline): MNHEY, SVGAGI. The CDR3 reads CASTPKWAGVGEQYF. The DNA for the CDR3 is TGTGCCAGCACCCCTAAATGGGCGGGGGTCGGCGAGCAGTACTTC.

The chain employs TRBV28 and TRBJ1-2, with a possible D match to TRBD1 (5 bases). Trimming left V 3 bases short and J 1 base short, with 12 bases between. The length of the CDR3 is 15 residues. Germline CDR1 MDHEN, CDR2 SYDVKM. The CDR3 spells CASSLGLDINYGYTF. The DNA of the CDR3 is TGTGCCAGCAGTTTGGGCTTGGACATTAACTATGGCTACACCTTC.